Listed below are T cell receptor beta chains from one sample, sequenced in a study of CD8+ T cells in alopecia areata. Some clones are missing from TCRdb's copy, which holds only in-frame ones; the method was immunoSEQ multiplex PCR. The table lists about 11,000 clones, approximately 57% of them singletons. The sample was skin. Receptor source: a human donor with alopecia areata. CDR3s leave out the opening cysteine and the closing phenylalanine or tryptophan. A D gene is named only where the DNA matches it firmly.

V gene	D gene	CDR3 length	J gene	CDR3 protein
TRBV20-1	NA	9	TRBJ2-5	SARVTETQY
TRBV5-8	NA	12	TRBJ1-5	ASSLPGSNQPQH
TRBV7-8	NA	15	TRBJ2-2	ASSLGPAGANTGELF
TRBV2	NA	9	TRBJ2-7	ASSLTYEQY
TRBV6-5	TRBD1	11	TRBJ2-7	AITRDRFNEQY
TRBV11-2	TRBD1	14	TRBJ2-7	ASSSTSRTGTYEQY
TRBV2	NA	10	TRBJ2-7	ASSDLRTEQY
TRBV6-6	NA	14	TRBJ1-2	ASSYSAGSHFYGYT
TRBV4-1	TRBD1	14	TRBJ1-5	ASSHLRTGGNQPQH
TRBV7-9	NA	14	TRBJ2-1	ASSLAPGTLWCEQF
TRBV7-2	TRBD2	14	TRBJ2-1	ASSFGTSGGGNEQF